These T cell receptor beta chains were read from a single sample in a study of T-cell reconstitution after alpha-beta-depleted transplantation in children. TCRdb reanalysed the PCR reads using MiXCR and keeps one entry per CDR3 protein. Counted here are 150,000 to 200,000 distinct CDR3 sequences, more than 14% occurring once; the ten biggest clones make up less than 15%. The starting material was PBMCs from the stem cell graft donor, obtained from the stem cell graft. The receptor source for this set is a human donor who donated a stem cell graft to a child with acute lymphoblastic leukemia. CDR3s include the opening cysteine and the closing phenylalanine or tryptophan. Fields, in order: V gene, J gene, D gene, clone size, CDR3 length, CDR3 protein, CDR3 DNA. The D gene is left open where the match is weak. Rows may omit the clone size; those that give it use once, few, many or a size class.

>TRBV18|TRBJ2-3|.|.|15
CASSPSGRYTDTQYF
TGTGCCAGCTCACCCTCGGGGCGGTACACAGATACGCAGTATTTT
>TRBV20-1|TRBJ2-3|TRBD2|many|15
CSARVAGIVADTQYF
TGCAGTGCTAGAGTAGCGGGCATAGTCGCAGATACGCAGTATTTT
>TRBV6-1|TRBJ2-1|TRBD2|.|16
CASRTNSGRAYNEQFF
TGTGCCAGCAGGACAAATAGCGGGAGGGCTTACAATGAGCAGTTCTTC
>TRBV20-1|TRBJ2-5|TRBD2|few|14
CSALAGGSGETQYF
TGCAGTGCTTTAGCGGGAGGGTCGGGTGAGACCCAGTACTTC
>TRBV11-3|TRBJ2-7|.|many|12
CASSGRRYEQYF
TGTGCCAGCAGCGGGAGACGGTACGAGCAGTACTTC
>TRBV5-1|TRBJ1-1|.|many|12
CASSLVATEAFF
TGCGCCAGCAGCTTGGTAGCCACTGAAGCTTTCTTT
>TRBV12-3/TRBV12-4|TRBJ2-3|.|few|14
CASSPRAGTDTQYF
TGTGCCAGCAGTCCCCGGGCCGGCACAGATACGCAGTATTTT
>TRBV5-1|TRBJ1-6|TRBD1|few|17
CASSANPGTGGDSPLHF
TGCGCCAGCAGCGCCAACCCCGGGACAGGGGGAGATTCACCCCTCCACTTT
>TRBV5-1|TRBJ2-3|.|many|16
CASSTGDTASTDTQYF
TGCGCCAGCAGCACCGGGGACACCGCTAGCACAGATACGCAGTATTTT
>TRBV5-1|TRBJ2-1|.|many|12
CASSLTDNEQFF
TGCGCCAGCAGCTTAACGGACAATGAGCAGTTCTTC
>TRBV5-1|TRBJ2-7|TRBD1|many|14
CASSLLTGDDEQYF
TGCGCCAGCAGCCTGTTAACAGGGGACGACGAGCAGTACTTC
>TRBV4-1|TRBJ1-6|TRBD1|many|14
CASSRGQGNSPLHF
TGCGCCAGCAGCCGTGGACAGGGGAATTCACCCCTCCACTTT
>TRBV28|TRBJ2-7|TRBD1|few|15
CASSTTGASSYEQYF
TGTGCCAGCAGCACGACAGGGGCCAGCTCCTACGAGCAGTACTTC
>TRBV10-3|TRBJ2-2|TRBD1|many|15
CAIGPGTANTGELFF
TGTGCCATCGGACCCGGGACAGCGAACACCGGGGAGCTGTTTTTT
>TRBV7-6|TRBJ1-1|TRBD1|many|18
CASSSETGVFVPNTEAFF
TGTGCCAGCAGCTCGGAGACAGGGGTATTCGTCCCAAACACTGAAGCTTTCTTT
>TRBV30|TRBJ2-2|.|few|14
CAWSVWTNTGELFF
TGTGCCTGGAGTGTATGGACGAACACCGGGGAGCTGTTTTTT
>TRBV12-3/TRBV12-4|TRBJ2-1|.|many|14
CASSFRAGNNEQFF
TGTGCCAGCAGTTTTAGGGCGGGAAACAATGAGCAGTTCTTC
>TRBV5-1|TRBJ2-3|.|many|14
CASQLAPNTDTQYF
TGCGCCAGCCAACTAGCCCCTAACACGGATACGCAGTATTTT
>TRBV6-1|TRBJ2-3|.|.|14
CASRTIFSTDTRYF
TGTGCCAGTCGGACGATTTTCAGCACAGATACGCGGTATTTT
>TRBV6-1|TRBJ1-1|TRBD1|many|16
CASRRDRDLLNTEAFF
TGTGCCAGCAGACGGGACAGGGACTTACTGAACACTGAAGCTTTCTTT
>TRBV12-3/TRBV12-4|TRBJ1-1|TRBD1|.|16
CASSPNLRRGNTEAFF
TGTGCCAGCAGCCCAAATTTGCGCAGGGGGAACACTGAAGCTTTCTTC
>TRBV27|TRBJ2-7|TRBD2|many|15
CASSGAGGYTYEQYF
TGTGCCAGCAGTGGAGCGGGAGGGTATACCTACGAGCAGTACTTC
>TRBV5-1|TRBJ2-2|.|many|13
CASSLVDTGELFF
TGCGCCAGCAGCTTGGTTGACACCGGGGAGCTGTTTTTT
>TRBV6-2/TRBV6-3|TRBJ2-2|TRBD2|.|15
CASSSQREVPGELFF
TGTGCCAGCAGTTCGCAGCGGGAGGTCCCCGGGGAGCTGTTTTTT
>TRBV12-3/TRBV12-4|TRBJ2-2|.|many|16
CASCLVGLQNTGELFF
TGTGCCAGTTGCCTCGTAGGTCTCCAGAACACCGGGGAGCTGTTTTTT
>TRBV5-1|TRBJ1-1|.|many|15
CASSVYRMGNTEAFF
TGCGCCAGCAGCGTATACAGGATGGGGAACACTGAAGCTTTCTTT
>TRBV11-2|TRBJ2-5|.|many|14
CASSLGGGQETQYF
TGTGCCAGCAGCTTAGGGGGTGGGCAAGAGACCCAGTACTTC
>TRBV7-2|TRBJ2-3|.|many|11
CASSSANTQYF
TGTGCCAGCAGCTCAGCCAATACGCAGTATTTT
>TRBV5-6|TRBJ1-2|.|few|18
CASSDYRGTEWENYGYTF
TGTGCCAGCAGCGACTACCGGGGTACAGAGTGGGAAAACTATGGCTACACCTTC
>TRBV29-1|TRBJ2-7|TRBD2|few|14
CSVGSGESSYEQYF
TGCAGCGTGGGGAGCGGGGAGAGCTCCTACGAGCAGTACTTC
>TRBV3-1|TRBJ2-1|.|many|11
CASQSSHEQFF
TGTGCCAGCCAAAGTAGCCATGAGCAGTTCTTC
>TRBV6-5|TRBJ1-4|.|many|12
CASSYLGEKLFF
TGTGCCAGCAGTTACCTGGGTGAAAAACTGTTTTTT
>TRBV27|TRBJ1-1|.|many|14
CASYHSVRNTEAFF
TGTGCCAGCTATCATTCCGTGAGGAACACTGAAGCTTTCTTT
>TRBV28|TRBJ1-1|TRBD1|many|13
CASYGTANTEAFF
TGTGCCAGCTACGGGACAGCGAACACTGAAGCTTTCTTT
>TRBV20-1|TRBJ1-4|.|few|13
CSAIPATNEKLFF
TGCAGTGCTATCCCTGCAACTAATGAAAAACTGTTTTTT
>TRBV6-2/TRBV6-3|TRBJ2-7|TRBD2|many|14
CASSYRLAYYEQYF
TGTGCCAGCAGTTACCGACTAGCCTACTACGAGCAGTACTTC
>TRBV24-1|TRBJ2-7|TRBD2|many|15
CATSDPGGIGDEQYF
TGTGCCACCAGTGACCCCGGGGGGATCGGGGACGAGCAGTACTTC
>TRBV2|TRBJ2-7|.|.|14
CASSEPGALYEQYF
TGTGCCAGCAGTGAGCCGGGAGCACTCTACGAGCAGTACTTC
>TRBV30|TRBJ2-2|.|.|13
CAWDRLNTGELFF
TGTGCCTGGGACCGATTGAACACCGGGGAGCTGTTTTTT
>TRBV7-9|TRBJ1-1|.|many|15
CASSLSRALNTEAFF
TGTGCCAGCAGCTTGTCCAGGGCACTGAACACTGAAGCTTTCTTT
>TRBV5-1|TRBJ2-5|.|many|13
CASRQDVVETQYF
TGCGCCAGCAGACAAGATGTAGTGGAGACCCAGTACTTC
>TRBV10-3|TRBJ2-5|.|.|14
CAISEGAEGETQYF
TGTGCCATCAGTGAGGGGGCAGAAGGAGAGACCCAGTACTTC
>TRBV9|TRBJ2-3|.|.|16
CASSVLDRIGTDTQYF
TGTGCCAGCAGCGTCCTAGACCGCATCGGCACAGATACGCAGTATTTT
>TRBV5-1|TRBJ2-3|.|many|15
CASNGLERSTDTQYF
TGCGCCAGCAACGGACTGGAGCGCTCCACAGATACGCAGTATTTT
>TRBV6-5|TRBJ2-2|TRBD2|.|15
CASSSGGRATGELFF
TGTGCCAGCAGTTCGGGGGGGAGGGCGACCGGGGAGCTGTTTTTT
>TRBV19|TRBJ1-1|.|few|15
CASSMVGPKNTEAFF
TGTGCCAGTAGTATGGTTGGGCCTAAGAACACTGAAGCTTTCTTT
>TRBV5-1|TRBJ1-1|.|many|12
CASRRGNTEAFF
TGCGCCAGCAGGAGGGGGAACACTGAAGCTTTCTTT
>TRBV11-2|TRBJ2-7|.|many|15
CASSYPPGQPYEQYF
TGTGCCAGCAGCTACCCTCCGGGCCAGCCCTACGAGCAGTACTTC